The source of this T cell receptor beta chain is a study of blood T cell repertoires in COVID-19. This CDR3 has 15 residues. Germline V lookup: CDR1 SGHTS, CDR2 YDEGEE. V was pared by 1 base and J by 1 base, with 11 bases between. Data came from immunoSEQ multiplex PCR; TCRdb stores just in-frame clones and leaves some out. The repertoire holds more than 350,000 clones, with approximately 91% as singletons. This TCR was recovered from a woman younger than 30 who had been exposed to COVID-19. What was sequenced was PBMCs or T cells enriched from blood (not recorded which). The chain uses TRBV5-8 and TRBJ1-1; D unclear. CDR3 protein: CASSLNGEPNTEAFF. The CDR3 DNA reads TGTGCCAGCAGCTTGAATGGGGAGCCGAACACTGAAGCTTTCTTT.